This TCR beta chain was recorded in a study of blood T cells in healthy people across ages. Study summary: About one barcoded TCR beta cDNA was captured per two T cells.

PCR was performed a second time for about 7 to 11 cycles using a sample-barcoded 5' primer and a J-beta primer mix. TCRdb fed the 5' RACE reads into MiXCR, producing one record per CDR3 protein. Altogether 1.2 million to 1.5 million distinct CDR3 sequences are present, around 59% being singletons, with the ten largest covering over 5%. The TCR sequence derives from a man aged 18-30 years in good health. The sequenced material came from blood.

The CDR3, as DNA: TGCGCCAGCAGCCCCTCTAGAGGGCCGAGCACAGATACGCAGTATTTT. This gives the protein CASSPSRGPSTDTQYF. The chain couples TRBV4-1 to TRBJ2-3; TRBD2 might be the D (5 bases). The ends were cut back, 4 bases at V and 0 bases at J, with 14 bases in the middle. CDR1 is MGHRA and CDR2 is YSYEKL in the germline V gene. The CDR3 has 16 amino acids.